These 5 T cell receptor beta chains were all obtained from the same sample, sequenced in a study of CD8 T cells in Susac syndrome. Random hexamers were used to reverse transcribe an amount of roughly 0.5 to 1 ug RNA. TCRdb re-analysed the immunoSEQ multiplex PCR reads in MiXCR, keeping a single row per CDR3 protein. The sample includes about 27,000 distinct CDR3 sequences, roughly 92% of them seen just once. The sample taken for sequencing was CD8+ T cells from PBMCs. Receptor source: a human donor in good health.

The chain recombines TRBV4-1 with TRBJ2-1; D not resolved. Trimming stripped 3 bases from V and 3 bases from J, with 9 bases between. The CDR3 contains 14 residues. In germline, CDR1 is MGHRA, CDR2 YSYEKL. CDR3 in amino acids: CASSQTSGYNEQFF. In DNA, the CDR3 is TGCGCCAGCAGCCAGACTTCGGGCTACAATGAGCAGTTCTTC.

The DNA for the CDR3 is TGTGCCAGCAGTTACAGGGACAGGTCCTATGGCTACACCTTC. The encoded protein is CASSYRDRSYGYTF. The chain carries TRBV6-6 and TRBJ1-2, with 8 bases that match TRBD1. The germline V gene encodes CDR1 MNHNY and CDR2 SVGAGI (reference sequence). V lost 2 bases to trimming and J lost 4 bases; unmatched junction nucleotides: 3. The CDR3 is made up of 14 amino acids.

The chain joins TRBV7-2 to TRBJ2-7; D is possibly TRBD1 (5 bases). The CDR3 contains 14 residues. Trimming took off 7 bases at V and 2 bases at J, with 15 bases between the two ends. Germline V gene data show CDR1 as SGHTA and CDR2 as FQGNSA. The DNA of the CDR3 is TGTGCCAGCACCGAGCCAGGGCCTACCTACGAGCAGTACTTC. The encoded protein is CASTEPGPTYEQYF.

The chain carries TRBV4-3 and TRBJ1-1; D ambiguous. Germline values: CDR1 LGHNA, CDR2 YSLEER. This CDR3 has 14 residues. Trimming left V 3 bases short and J 8 bases short, with 16 bases between. The CDR3 region is CASSQKTEYSEAFF. The CDR3 DNA reads TGCGCCAGCAGCCAGAAGACGGAATACTCGGAAGCTTTCTTT.

In this sample, this clonotype turned up once. The chain employs TRBV6-2 or TRBV6-3 and TRBJ1-1; a possible D gene is TRBD1 (6 bases). Germline values: CDR1 MNHEY, CDR2 SVGEGT. V lost 10 bases and J 0 bases, leaving 12 bases between the germline ends. The CDR3 length is 13 residues. The CDR3: CATLTGLNTEAFF. In DNA form, the CDR3 reads TGTGCCACCCTAACAGGGCTGAACACTGAAGCTTTCTTT.